Below, 13 T cell receptor beta chains from the same sample are listed, as sequenced in a study of blood T cell repertoires in COVID-19. Profiling relied on immunoSEQ multiplex PCR, and the TCRdb table lists in-frame clones only, not all of them. The table shows 78,000 or so clones, with around 79% occurring only once. What was sequenced was peripheral blood. All receptors derive from a man older than 75 with acute or convalescent COVID-19.

This chain uses TRBV12-3 or TRBV12-4 with TRBJ2-3; D might be TRBD1 (5 bases). This CDR3 spans 12 amino acids. Trimming pared 4 bases from V and 7 bases from J, leaving 9 bases between. This chain's CDR3 is CASSSTVNTQYF. Here the CDR3 DNA reads TGTGCCAGCAGTTCGACAGTAAATACGCAGTATTTT.

The chain combines TRBV5-6 with TRBJ2-5; 8 bases align to TRBD1. The ends lost 4 bases at V and 5 bases at J; junction bases unmatched: 7. This CDR3 is 14 amino acids long. The V gene's germline CDR1 is SGHDT and CDR2 YYEEEE. The CDR3 DNA reads TGTGCCAGCAGCCGGGGACAGGCGGGCGAGACCCAGTACTTC. Protein sequence: CASSRGQAGETQYF.

The rearrangement joins TRBV7-9 to TRBJ1-2; D may be TRBD1 (5 bases). V was cut by 5 bases and J by 7 bases, with 17 bases left in between. The CDR3 contains 14 residues. CDR1 is SEHNR, CDR2 FQNEAQ, per germline (reference sequence). CDR3 sequence: CASSPRGGEGGYTF. The DNA for the CDR3 is TGTGCCAGCAGCCCCCGTGGAGGGGAGGGTGGCTACACCTTC.

The rearrangement uses TRBV6-2 or TRBV6-3 and TRBJ1-5; D is unresolved. This CDR3 spans 15 amino acids. CDR1 is MNHEY, CDR2 SVGEGT, per germline. The V and J ends lost 2 bases and 3 bases respectively, with 11 bases between them. The CDR3, as DNA: TGTGCCAGCAGTTACGAGGGAATTATCAATCAGCCCCAGCATTTT. This codes for CASSYEGIINQPQHF.

The chain couples TRBV4-1 to TRBJ1-2, with 7 bases lining up with TRBD1. The germline V gene encodes CDR1 MGHRA and CDR2 YSYEKL. J was trimmed by 1 base and V by 6 bases; bases with no gene match: 5. This CDR3 has 14 residues. CDR3 sequence: CASRRGQFNYGYTF. In DNA, the CDR3 is TGCGCCAGCAGACGGGGACAGTTTAACTATGGCTACACCTTC.

The chain combines TRBV5-4 with TRBJ1-3; TRBD1 might be the D (6 bases). CDR1 and CDR2 from the germline V gene are SGHNT and YYREEE (reference sequence). The CDR3 runs 15 residues. V dropped 3 bases and J dropped 3 bases, with 13 bases sitting between them. In DNA, the CDR3 is TGTGCCAGCAGCTCCTCAGGGGTTATTGGAAACACCATATATTTT. It specifies CASSSSGVIGNTIYF.

The V call is TRBV6-5, the J call TRBJ1-5, with 7 bases lining up with TRBD1. The germline CDR1 and CDR2 sequences are MNHEY and SVGAGI. The V segment lost 6 bases and the J segment 1 base; nucleotides outside the gene matches: 3. The CDR3 spans 14 residues. CDR3 protein: CASRGTVSNQPQHF. CDR3 nucleotide sequence: TGTGCCAGCAGAGGGACAGTCAGCAATCAGCCCCAGCATTTT.

The chain combines TRBV6-5 with TRBJ2-3, with TRBD1 identical over 11 bases. Germline values: CDR1 MNHEY, CDR2 SVGAGI. CDR3 length: 15 residues. Unmatched junction bases numbered 7, after V lost 5 bases and J lost 6 bases. The CDR3 DNA reads TGTGCCAGCAGTCCCGGGACAGGGGGATCGGATACGCAGTATTTT. It specifies CASSPGTGGSDTQYF.

The chain carries TRBV14 and TRBJ1-1, with D perhaps matching TRBD1 (5 bases). The CDR3 is 13 amino acids. Germline CDR1 is SGHDN and CDR2 is FVKESK. V lost 2 bases and J 6 bases, leaving 10 bases between the germline ends. The CDR3 spells CASSQRLGAEAFF. The CDR3 nucleotides are TGTGCCAGCAGCCAAAGGTTAGGGGCTGAAGCTTTCTTT.

V and J are TRBV29-1 and TRBJ2-3; D possibly corresponds to TRBD2 (5 bases). CDR1 is SQVTM and CDR2 is ANQGSEA in the germline V gene. CDR3 length equals 13 residues. V was shortened by 6 bases and J by 4 bases, with 14 bases between the two germline ends. The CDR3 sequence is CSVLRGEADTQYF. CDR3 in DNA: TGCAGCGTCCTCCGGGGAGAGGCAGATACGCAGTATTTT.

This rearrangement joins TRBV10-3 to TRBJ2-2; tentative D call: TRBD1 (5 bases). The germline CDR1 and CDR2 sequences are ENHRY and SYGVKD. This CDR3 contains 15 residues. Trimming took off 5 bases at V and 0 bases at J, with 10 bases between the two ends. CDR3 residues: CAISFDSANTGELFF. The CDR3 coding sequence is TGTGCCATCAGTTTCGACAGCGCGAACACCGGGGAGCTGTTTTTT.

This chain connects TRBV5-1 to TRBJ2-2; 7 bases are shared with TRBD1. This CDR3 has 15 amino acids. CDR1 and CDR2 (germline): SGHRS, YFSETQ. V lost 5 bases and J lost 0; bases outside the gene matches: 4. CDR3 in DNA: TGCGCCAGCAGAAGGGACAGCGCGAACACCGGGGAGCTGTTTTTT. It translates to CASRRDSANTGELFF.

J is TRBJ2-7 and V is TRBV9; 9 positions match TRBD2. This CDR3 has 16 amino acids. Germline values: CDR1 SGDLS, CDR2 YYNGEE. V dropped 10 bases and J dropped 0; count of bases not matched to a gene: 14. CDR3 coding DNA: TGTGCCCGCCGCGCGGGGGGGGGACACCCCTCCTACGAGCAGTACTTC. It is translated as CARRAGGGHPSYEQYF.